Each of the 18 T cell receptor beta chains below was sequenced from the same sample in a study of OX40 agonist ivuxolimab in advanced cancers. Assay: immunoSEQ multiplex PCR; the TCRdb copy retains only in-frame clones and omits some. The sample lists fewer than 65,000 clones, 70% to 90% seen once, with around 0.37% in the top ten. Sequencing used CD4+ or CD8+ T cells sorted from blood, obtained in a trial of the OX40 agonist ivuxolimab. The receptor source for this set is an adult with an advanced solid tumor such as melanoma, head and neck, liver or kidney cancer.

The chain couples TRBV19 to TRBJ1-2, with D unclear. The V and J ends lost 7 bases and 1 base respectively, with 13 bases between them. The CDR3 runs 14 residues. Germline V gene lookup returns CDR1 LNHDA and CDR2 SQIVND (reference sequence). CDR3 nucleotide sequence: TGTGCCAGTAATCAGTTCTCACTTAACTATGGCTACACCTTC. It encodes CASNQFSLNYGYTF. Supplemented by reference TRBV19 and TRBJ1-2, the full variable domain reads DGGITQSPKYLFRKEGQNVTLSCEQNLNHDAMYWYRQDPGQGLRLIYYSQIVNDFQKGDIAEGYSVSREKKESFPLTVTSAQKNPTAFYLCASNQFSLNYGYTFGSGTRLTVV.

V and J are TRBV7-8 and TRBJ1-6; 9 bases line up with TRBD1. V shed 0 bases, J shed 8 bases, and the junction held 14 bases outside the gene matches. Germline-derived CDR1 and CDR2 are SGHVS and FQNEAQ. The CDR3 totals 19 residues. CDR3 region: CASSLASHTGGADHSPLHF. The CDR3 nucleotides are TGTGCCAGCAGCTTAGCATCCCATACAGGGGGCGCCGACCATTCACCCCTCCACTTT.

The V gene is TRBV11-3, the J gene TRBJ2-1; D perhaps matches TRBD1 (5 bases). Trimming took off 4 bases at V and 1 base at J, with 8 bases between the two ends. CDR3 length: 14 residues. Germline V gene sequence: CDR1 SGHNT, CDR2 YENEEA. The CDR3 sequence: CASSSGKSYNEQFF. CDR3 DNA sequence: TGTGCCAGCAGCTCAGGGAAGTCCTACAATGAGCAGTTCTTC.

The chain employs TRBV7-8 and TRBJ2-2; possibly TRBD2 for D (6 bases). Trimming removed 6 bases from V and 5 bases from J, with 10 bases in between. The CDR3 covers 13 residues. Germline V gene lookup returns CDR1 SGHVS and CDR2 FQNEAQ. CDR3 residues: CASRLGGTGELFF. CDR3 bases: TGTGCCAGCAGATTGGGGGGAACCGGGGAGCTGTTTTTT.

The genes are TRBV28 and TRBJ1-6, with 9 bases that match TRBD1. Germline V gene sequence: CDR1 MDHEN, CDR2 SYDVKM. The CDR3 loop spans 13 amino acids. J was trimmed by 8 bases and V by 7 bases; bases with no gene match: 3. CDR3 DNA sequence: TGTGCCAGCACCCGGGACAGGGATTCACCCCTCCACTTT. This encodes CASTRDRDSPLHF.

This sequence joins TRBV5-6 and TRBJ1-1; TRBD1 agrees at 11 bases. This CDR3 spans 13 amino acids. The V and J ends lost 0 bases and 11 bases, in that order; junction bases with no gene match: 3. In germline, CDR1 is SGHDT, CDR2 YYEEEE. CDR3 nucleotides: TGTGCCAGCAGCTTGGTCGGGACAGGGGGGGCTTTCTTT. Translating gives CASSLVGTGGAFF.

In DNA form, the CDR3 reads TGTGCCAGCAGTTACCCGGACAGAGCTAACTATGGCTACACCTTC. Translating gives CASSYPDRANYGYTF. The J gene is TRBJ1-2, the V gene TRBV6-5; possible D gene TRBD1, 6 bases. Deletions cut 2 bases from V and 0 bases from J, with 10 bases between. This CDR3 has 15 residues. The germline CDR1 and CDR2 sequences are MNHEY and SVGAGI.

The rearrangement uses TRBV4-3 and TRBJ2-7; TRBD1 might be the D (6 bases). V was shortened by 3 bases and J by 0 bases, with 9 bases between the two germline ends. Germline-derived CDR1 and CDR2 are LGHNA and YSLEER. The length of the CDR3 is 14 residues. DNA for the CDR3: TGCGCCAGCAGCCAGGACAGAACCTCCTACGAGCAGTACTTC. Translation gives CASSQDRTSYEQYF.

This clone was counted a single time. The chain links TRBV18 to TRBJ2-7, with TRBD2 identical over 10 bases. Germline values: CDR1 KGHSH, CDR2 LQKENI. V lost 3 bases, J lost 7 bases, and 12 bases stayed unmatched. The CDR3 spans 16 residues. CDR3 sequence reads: CASSPSPSGGAGEQYF. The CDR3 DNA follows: TGTGCCAGCTCACCTTCCCCCAGCGGGGGGGCCGGGGAGCAGTACTTC. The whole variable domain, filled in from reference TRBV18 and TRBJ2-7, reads NAGVMQNPRHLVRRRGQEARLRCSPMKGHSHVYWYRQLPEEGLKFMVYLQKENIIDESGMPKERFSAEFPKEGPSILRIQQVVRGDSAAYFCASSPSPSGGAGEQYFGPGTRLTVT.

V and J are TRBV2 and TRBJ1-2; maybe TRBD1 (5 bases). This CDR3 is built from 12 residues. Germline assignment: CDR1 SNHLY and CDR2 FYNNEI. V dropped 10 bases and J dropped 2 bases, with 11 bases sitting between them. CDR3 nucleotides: TGTGCCATTGGGACGGCGAACTATGGCTACACCTTC. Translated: CAIGTANYGYTF.

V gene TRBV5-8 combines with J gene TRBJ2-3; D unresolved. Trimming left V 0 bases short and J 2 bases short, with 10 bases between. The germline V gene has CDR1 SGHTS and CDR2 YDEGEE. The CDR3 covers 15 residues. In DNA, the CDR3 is TGTGCCAGCAGCTTGGGAGGAGCAAACACAGATACGCAGTATTTT. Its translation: CASSLGGANTDTQYF. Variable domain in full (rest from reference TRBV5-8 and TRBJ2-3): EAGVTQSPTHLIKTRGQQATLRCSPISGHTSVYWYQQALGLGLQFLLWYDEGEERNRGNFPPRFSGRQFPNYSSELNVNALELEDSALYLCASSLGGANTDTQYFGPGTRLTVL.

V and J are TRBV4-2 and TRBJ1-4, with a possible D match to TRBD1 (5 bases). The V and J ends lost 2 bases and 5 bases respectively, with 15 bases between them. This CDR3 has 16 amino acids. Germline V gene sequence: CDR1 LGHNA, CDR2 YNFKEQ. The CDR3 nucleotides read TGTGCCAGCAGCCAACTTGGGGGTCGGCAGAATGAAAAACTGTTTTTT. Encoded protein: CASSQLGGRQNEKLFF.

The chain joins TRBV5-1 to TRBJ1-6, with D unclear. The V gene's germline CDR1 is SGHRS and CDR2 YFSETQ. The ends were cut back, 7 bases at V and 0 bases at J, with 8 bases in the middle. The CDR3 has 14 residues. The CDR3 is CASQFSSYNSPLHF. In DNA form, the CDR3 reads TGCGCCAGCCAGTTCAGCTCCTATAATTCACCCCTCCACTTT.

The CDR3: CASSPLGQGDEQYF. The CDR3 DNA is TGTGCCAGCTCACCCCTGGGACAGGGGGACGAGCAGTACTTC. This chain connects TRBV18 to TRBJ2-7; 11 bases fit TRBD1. Germline CDR1 reads KGHSH; CDR2 reads LQKENI. The V gene end was trimmed by 3 bases and the J gene end by 5 bases; junction bases not matched to a gene: 3. The CDR3 consists of 14 residues.

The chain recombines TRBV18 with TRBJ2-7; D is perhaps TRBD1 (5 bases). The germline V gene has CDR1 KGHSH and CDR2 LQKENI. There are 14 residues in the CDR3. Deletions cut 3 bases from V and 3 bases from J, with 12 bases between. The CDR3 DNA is TGTGCCAGCTCACCGGCGAACAGGCTCTACGAGCAGTACTTC. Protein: CASSPANRLYEQYF.

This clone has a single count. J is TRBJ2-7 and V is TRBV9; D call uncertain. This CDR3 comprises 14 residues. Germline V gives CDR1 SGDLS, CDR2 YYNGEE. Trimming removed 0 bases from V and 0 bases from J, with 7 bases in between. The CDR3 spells CASSVVALSYEQYF. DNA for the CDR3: TGTGCCAGCAGCGTAGTGGCTCTCTCCTACGAGCAGTACTTC.

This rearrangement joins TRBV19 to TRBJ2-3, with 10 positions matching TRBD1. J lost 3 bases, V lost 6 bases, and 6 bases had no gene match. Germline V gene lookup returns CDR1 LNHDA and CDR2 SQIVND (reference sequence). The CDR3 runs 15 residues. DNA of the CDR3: TGTGCCAGTAGCCCCTCGGGACAGGGGACAGATACGCAGTATTTT. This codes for CASSPSGQGTDTQYF.

The DNA of the CDR3 is TGTGCCAGCAGCCAAGAAATCTCCGGGACTAGCGGGGGCGCGACCCTCCTAAGGGAGACCCAGTACTTC. This sequence encodes CASSQEISGTSGGATLLRETQYF. This chain uses TRBV4-2 with TRBJ2-5; 14 nucleotides agree with TRBD2. This CDR3 spans 23 amino acids. Germline loops: CDR1 LGHNA, CDR2 YNFKEQ. The V and J ends lost 0 bases and 5 bases, in that order; junction bases with no gene match: 23.